This T cell receptor beta chain appears in the sequencing data of a study of Graves' ophthalmopathy and Graves' hyperthyroidism. Study-wide results and caveats: Among expanded thyroid clonotypes above 0.001 frequency, most also occurred in blood.

The V gene's germline CDR1 is LNHNV and CDR2 YYDKDF (reference sequence). The CDR3 covers 14 residues. The ends were cut back, 1 base at V and 0 bases at J, with 6 bases in the middle. The sequenced template was RNA, covering the TCR beta CDR3 region. Investigators did first-round RT-PCR with HTBI primers, then second-round multiplex PCR. TCRdb ran MiXCR on the multiplex PCR reads and lists one entry per CDR3 protein. The sample shows fewer than 350,000 distinct CDR3 sequences, 15% to 20% of them seen only once. Where ophthalmopathy was present, donors had moderate-to-severe activity, CAS ≥3, NOSPECS ≥4 and duration under 3 months. Turning to this clonotype: As yet, its antigen is unknown.

Sequencing was carried out using peripheral blood. The chain combines TRBV15 with TRBJ2-5; D is undetermined. The TCR originated in an adult man with Graves' ophthalmopathy. Here the CDR3 DNA reads TGTGCCACCAGCAGAGGGGCACACCAAGAGACCCAGTACTTC. Amino acids: CATSRGAHQETQYF.